These T cell receptor beta chains were read from a single sample in a study of glioma-infiltrating T cells after dendritic cell vaccination. TCRdb's copy holds only in-frame clones and misses some; the assay was immunoSEQ multiplex PCR. The sample holds about 50,000 clones, about 85% seen once. This material consisted of blood, taken after dendritic cell vaccination. The receptors come from a human donor with glioblastoma. The CDR3 runs from the conserved cysteine through the conserved F or W. Some rows mark clone size as missing; the rest say once, few, many or name a class of expanded clone.

abundance,v_gene,j_gene,len,CDR3aa
-,TRBV7-2,TRBJ1-1,14,CASSPSPGDTEAFF
-,TRBV5-4,TRBJ2-6,17,CASSLRLVQSGANVLTF
-,TRBV14,TRBJ1-1,14,CASSQYIGTGEAFF
-,TRBV2,TRBJ2-7,14,CASSDSSGVYEQYF
-,TRBV4-2,TRBJ1-5,20,CASSQAPRDRGLIFNQPQHF
-,TRBV7-2,TRBJ2-3,14,CASSPGLGTDTQYF
hyperexpanded,TRBV27,TRBJ2-7,14,CASSSGTGYDEQYF
-,TRBV5-4,TRBJ1-6,14,CASSPDNYNSPLHF
-,TRBV19,TRBJ1-1,13,CASTGAGNTEAFF
-,TRBV28,TRBJ2-3,14,CASSPAGGTDTQYF
-,TRBV7-6,TRBJ2-7,13,CASSLQRGDEQYF
few,TRBV5-4,TRBJ1-6,18,CASSRGDLDRGLNSPLHF
-,TRBV27,TRBJ1-6,15,CASSFEGSYNSPLHF
-,TRBV7-2,-,14,CASSLADRAYEQYF
-,TRBV4-1,TRBJ1-2,18,CASRWRFERDNFNEGYTF
-,TRBV4-1,TRBJ1-6,16,CASSQVGGSYNSPLHF
once,TRBV6-5,TRBJ2-5,13,CASSYSREETQYF
-,TRBV30,TRBJ2-5,12,CAWAPGQETQYF
-,TRBV6-1,TRBJ1-6,14,CASSGGDSNSPLHF
-,TRBV5-4,TRBJ1-1,13,CASSPGQNTEAFF
-,TRBV2,TRBJ2-7,14,CASKQATFSYEQYF
-,TRBV5-4,TRBJ1-3,16,CASSYNIPGQGNTIYF
-,TRBV4-3,TRBJ1-1,14,CASSHQTGNTEAFF
-,TRBV7-8,TRBJ2-3,16,CASSLGLAGEEDTQYF
-,TRBV5-1,TRBJ2-7,13,CASSPSGRAAVYF
few,TRBV10-3,TRBJ1-2,13,CAITDREEGGYTF
-,TRBV15,TRBJ2-7,15,CATSQRTSGLYEQYF
-,TRBV5-1,TRBJ2-4,15,CASSLSTSGGGIQYF
-,TRBV7-2,TRBJ2-3,8,CASSPGYF
-,TRBV11-1,TRBJ1-1,15,CASSLVGTGSTEAFF
-,TRBV4-2,TRBJ2-7,15,CASSPSGGMRYEQYF
-,TRBV19,TRBJ2-1,13,CASSNWGPNEQFF
-,TRBV9,TRBJ2-1,13,CASSVHSNNEQFF
few,TRBV11-2,TRBJ2-7,18,CASSLASSGGAVSYEQYF
-,TRBV5-8,TRBJ2-1,15,CASSLAGLGHNEQFF
-,TRBV4-1,TRBJ2-1,13,CASSQGGPVKQFF
few,TRBV9,TRBJ2-5,16,CASSPRGLAGQETQYF
-,TRBV6-1,TRBJ1-6,14,CASSDGTRPSPLHF
-,TRBV11-3,TRBJ2-5,12,CASTHGRETQYF
-,TRBV4-1,TRBJ2-3,14,CASMASGVTDTQYF
-,TRBV27,TRBJ1-4,14,CASSFVSTNEKLFF
once,TRBV5-1,TRBJ2-3,15,CASSLASGGMDTQYF
-,TRBV5-1,TRBJ2-5,15,CASNLLAGGQETQYF
-,TRBV27,TRBJ2-6,18,CASSLSNRSNSGANVLTF
-,TRBV6-6,TRBJ2-7,13,CASIPTGSYEQYF
few,TRBV25-1,TRBJ1-6,14,CASSVPGVNSPLHF
-,TRBV7-2,TRBJ2-4,12,CASSITKNIQYF
-,TRBV13,TRBJ2-5,14,CASSLPGLQETQYF